Below, one T cell receptor beta chain is given with its context. The data were obtained in a study of cytomegalovirus exposure and HLA in healthy donors. Across the whole study: According to later analysis, the same platform produced the 130 or so validation and under 700 first-cohort repertoires.

Per germline, CDR1 SGHNT and CDR2 YYREEE (reference sequence). With V trimmed by 4 bases and J by 5 bases, 13 bases remained unmatched. The CDR3 has 16 amino acids. The table came from immunoSEQ multiplex PCR; TCRdb's copy has only in-frame clones and leaves some out. This table holds 150,000 to 200,000 clones, 70% to 90% found once. The source of this sequence is a woman aged 25 to 39 in good health and CMV-seronegative. The sequencing input was PBMCs. The chain has TRBV5-4 and TRBJ2-7, with TRBD2 matching 9 bases. CDR3 region: CASSPAKREVPHEQYF. CDR3 bases: TGTGCCAGCAGCCCAGCGAAGCGGGAGGTTCCCCACGAGCAGTACTTC.